Listed below are T cell receptor beta chains from one sample, sequenced in a study of T cell responses to AZD1222 COVID-19 vaccine. Only in-frame clones appear in the TCRdb table, and some are missing; sequencing was by immunoSEQ multiplex PCR. The sample has approximately 120,000 clones; roughly 88% are singletons. The sequencing used peripheral blood, collected 28 days after the second AZD1222 dose. The receptors originated from an adult who received the AZD1222 COVID-19 vaccine. Both conserved end residues are part of each CDR3. The D gene is left open where the match is weak. The listing skips clone size in some rows; elsewhere it reads once, few, many or a size class.

D	J	size	V	DNA	CDR3
TRBD2	TRBJ2-3	once	TRBV10-2	TGCGCCGCAACCGCTCCTAGCGGGGAACGTGATACGCAGTATTTT	CAATAPSGERDTQYF
NA	TRBJ2-7	many	TRBV27	TGTGCCAGTGGCTTCAAGGGACAATTTTACGAGCAGTACTTC	CASGFKGQFYEQYF
TRBD1	TRBJ1-3	once	TRBV20-1	TGCAGTGCTAGTTCCGGGACAGGAGGAAACACCATATATTTT	CSASSGTGGNTIYF
NA	TRBJ1-1	NA	TRBV7-2	TGTGCCAGCAACGGGGGCGGACAGAACACTGAAGCTTTCTTT	CASNGGGQNTEAFF
NA	TRBJ2-2	NA	TRBV10-1	TGCGCCAGCAGGGCGGGCTCGTACACCGGGGAGCTGTTTTTT	CASRAGSYTGELFF
TRBD1	TRBJ1-2	NA	TRBV10-3	TGTGCCATCAACGGACAGGGCTATGGCTACACCTTC	CAINGQGYGYTF
NA	TRBJ1-6	NA	TRBV12-3/TRBV12-4	TGTGCCAGCAGTTTGGGCGGTGATTCACCCCTCCACTTT	CASSLGGDSPLHF
NA	TRBJ1-6	once	TRBV3-1/TRBV3-2	TGTGCCAGCAGCCAAGATGTATGTAATTCACCCCTCCACTTT	CASSQDVCNSPLHF
TRBD1	TRBJ1-1	NA	TRBV18	TGTGCCAGCTCACCGGGACAGGGGACCACTGAAGCTTTCTTT	CASSPGQGTTEAFF
NA	TRBJ1-3	few	TRBV30	TGTGCCTGGACAGGGGTGGGCACCATATATTTT	CAWTGVGTIYF
NA	TRBJ2-3	NA	TRBV6-5	TGTGCCAGCAGTTACTCGGGCGGGGCGGGGGATACGCAGTATTTT	CASSYSGGAGDTQYF
NA	TRBJ2-6	NA	TRBV6-1	TGTGCCAGCAGTGAACACCAGGCTGGAGGGGCCAACGTCCTGACTTTC	CASSEHQAGGANVLTF
NA	TRBJ2-7	once	TRBV7-9	TGTGCCAGCAGCACTCGGGACGGGGAGCAGTACTTC	CASSTRDGEQYF
NA	TRBJ2-3	NA	TRBV11-2	TGTGCCAGCAGCTTAGAAAGGGATACGCAGTATTTT	CASSLERDTQYF
NA	TRBJ1-5	NA	TRBV19	TGTGCCAGTAGTCCATGGACGGTGACGGAGCCCCAGCATTTT	CASSPWTVTEPQHF
NA	TRBJ2-7	NA	TRBV19	TGTGCCAGTAGTATAGGCGGAAGCGCCCCCACCTACGAGCAGTACTTC	CASSIGGSAPTYEQYF
NA	TRBJ1-3	NA	TRBV4-2	TGTGCCAGCAGCCAAGATCGGGGAGGGGATCCTGGAAACACCATATATTTT	CASSQDRGGDPGNTIYF
NA	TRBJ1-2	NA	TRBV28	TGTGCCAGCAGCCCCGGCGGCCCTTATGGCTACACCTTC	CASSPGGPYGYTF
TRBD1	TRBJ2-7	NA	TRBV12-3/TRBV12-4	TGTGCCAGCAAAAAGGACAGGGGCTACGAGCAGTACTTC	CASKKDRGYEQYF
NA	TRBJ1-4	NA	TRBV5-8	TGTGCCAGCAGCTTGGTGTCCCCCACGTGGAAAAATGAAAAACTGTTTTTT	CASSLVSPTWKNEKLFF
NA	TRBJ2-1	NA	TRBV5-1	TGCGCCAGCAGCTTGTCAGGGGCCTACAATGAGCAGTTCTTC	CASSLSGAYNEQFF
TRBD2	TRBJ2-7	NA	TRBV7-2	TGTGCCAGCATCCCTGGGGGACTAGCGGGGGGCACGAGAAGAGAGCAGTACTTC	CASIPGGLAGGTRREQYF
NA	TRBJ1-5	NA	TRBV28	TGTGCCAGCAGTTTGGGGTCAGGGGTTCAGCCCCAGCATTTT	CASSLGSGVQPQHF
TRBD1	TRBJ1-3	once	TRBV7-8	TGTGCCAGCAGTTACAGGGGAGCGGGAAACACCATATATTTT	CASSYRGAGNTIYF
TRBD2	TRBJ2-6	NA	TRBV5-4	TGTGCCAGCAGCTTAGGTAGCGGGGGCGGGAGGGCCAACGTCCTGACTTTC	CASSLGSGGGRANVLTF
NA	TRBJ1-4	NA	TRBV7-2	TGTGCCAGCAGCTTAAATCCTAATGAAAAACTGTTTTTT	CASSLNPNEKLFF
NA	TRBJ1-2	NA	TRBV11-2	TGTGCCAGCAGCTTAGATCACTATGGCTACACCTTC	CASSLDHYGYTF
NA	TRBJ2-2	NA	TRBV5-1	TGCGCCAGCAGCTTAACCCCAGGAAGGACCGGGGAGCTGTTTTTT	CASSLTPGRTGELFF
NA	TRBJ1-2	NA	TRBV7-2	TGTGCCAGCAGTCCGGGCTTCTCGGGCTACACCTTC	CASSPGFSGYTF
NA	TRBJ1-2	few	TRBV7-9	TGTGCCAGCAGCTTAGCTGCGGCTATACGGGACTACACCTTC	CASSLAAAIRDYTF
NA	TRBJ2-1	NA	TRBV24-1	TGTGCCACCAGTGGACGAAAAGGGGAATCCACCTACAATGAGCAGTTCTTC	CATSGRKGESTYNEQFF
TRBD2	TRBJ2-7	NA	TRBV5-8	TGTGCCAGCAGCCACGGGGGGGCTGACTACGAGCAGTACTTC	CASSHGGADYEQYF
NA	TRBJ1-6	NA	TRBV12-3/TRBV12-4	TGTGCCAGCAGACTGCCATTCGGGACCCTCCACTTT	CASRLPFGTLHF
NA	TRBJ1-6	NA	TRBV2	TGTGCCAGCAGCCCTCGGCCCCCAACCGCAGCTAATTCACCCCTCCACTTT	CASSPRPPTAANSPLHF
TRBD1	TRBJ1-1	NA	TRBV20-1	TGCAGTGCTACTGACAGGGATATACCCCTTCCGAACACTGAAGCTTTCTTT	CSATDRDIPLPNTEAFF
NA	TRBJ2-7	few	TRBV7-2	TGTGCCAGCAGCTTAAGCTCCTACGAGCAGTACTTC	CASSLSSYEQYF
NA	TRBJ1-3	few	TRBV11-2	TGTGCCAGCAGCTTGGGACGGAGCTCTGGAAACACCATATATTTT	CASSLGRSSGNTIYF